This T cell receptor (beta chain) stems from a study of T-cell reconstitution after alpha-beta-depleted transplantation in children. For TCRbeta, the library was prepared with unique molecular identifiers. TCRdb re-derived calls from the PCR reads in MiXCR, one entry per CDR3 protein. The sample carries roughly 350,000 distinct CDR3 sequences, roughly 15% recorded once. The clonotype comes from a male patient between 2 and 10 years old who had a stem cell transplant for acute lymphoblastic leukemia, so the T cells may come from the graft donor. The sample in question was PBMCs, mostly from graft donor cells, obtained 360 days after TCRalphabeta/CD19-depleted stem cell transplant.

In nucleotides, the CDR3 is TGTGCCAGCAGCTTGGCGACAGGCCGAATTTTCACAGATACGCAGTATTTT. The encoded protein is CASSLATGRIFTDTQYF. The rearrangement joins TRBV7-2 to TRBJ2-3; TRBD1 is a possible D gene (6 bases). Trimming removed 3 bases at V and 2 bases at J, with 18 bases between. This CDR3 comprises 17 residues. In germline, CDR1 is SGHTA, CDR2 FQGNSA.